Each of the 21 T cell receptor beta chains below was sequenced from the same sample in a study of Ad26.COV2.S vaccination and SARS-CoV-2 variants. Sequenced by immunoSEQ multiplex PCR; TCRdb stores in-frame clones only, minus some. The repertoire includes 400,000 to 500,000 clones, roughly nine tenths of them detected once, and 2% to 3% sits in the top ten. Sample treatment: roughly 19 received Ad26.COV2.S at low or high dose, single or two shots; roughly five received placebo; per-sample allocation not given. Sampling took place 63 days after the first vaccine or placebo injection. Sequenced material: peripheral blood, taken in a trial of Ad26.COV2.S vaccine versus placebo. Every receptor here comes from a person between 18 and 59 years old who received the Ad26.COV2.S COVID-19 vaccine or a placebo.

This clone has a single count. The J gene is TRBJ1-2, the V gene TRBV28; D possibly corresponds to TRBD1 (5 bases). Trimming stripped 4 bases from V and 2 bases from J, with 14 bases between. The CDR3 is 15 residues long. Germline V CDR1 and CDR2: MDHEN, SYDVKM. CDR3 nucleotide sequence: TGTGCCAGCAGTTATATGGGCAGGGCGAACTATGGCTACACCTTC. The encoded protein is CASSYMGRANYGYTF.

The CDR3 region is CASSAGTPQHF. CDR3 DNA: TGTGCCAGCAGCGCCGGGACACCCCAGCATTTT. The chain couples TRBV6-5 to TRBJ1-5, with D perhaps TRBD1 (6 bases). The CDR3 covers 11 residues. Between the trimmed V and J ends, which lost 6 bases and 10 bases, there was a span of 10 bases. Germline V gene sequence: CDR1 MNHEY, CDR2 SVGAGI.

This rearrangement joins TRBV12-3 or TRBV12-4 to TRBJ1-2; D ambiguous. CDR3 length equals 12 residues. The V gene lost 3 bases and the J gene lost 8 bases, with 10 bases spanning the gap. The CDR3 spells CASSFGPGGYTF. CDR3 bases: TGTGCCAGCAGTTTCGGGCCGGGAGGCTACACCTTC.

V usage is TRBV2 and J usage is TRBJ1-5; 7 nucleotides agree with TRBD1. J was trimmed by 5 bases and V by 5 bases; bases with no gene match: 9. Germline V CDR1 and CDR2: SNHLY, FYNNEI. CDR3 length: 15 amino acids. CDR3 nucleotides: TGTGCCAGCAGTCAGACAGGGAGCGCGGATCAGCCCCAGCATTTT. It specifies CASSQTGSADQPQHF.

The chain joins TRBV5-4 to TRBJ2-1; 10 positions match TRBD2. Germline V gives CDR1 SGHNT, CDR2 YYREEE (reference sequence). The CDR3 runs 16 residues. The J segment lost 3 bases and the V segment lost 1 base, leaving 4 bases of the junction unmatched. CDR3: CASSLPSSGSYNEQFF. The CDR3, as DNA: TGTGCCAGCAGCTTGCCCTCTAGCGGGAGCTACAATGAGCAGTTCTTC.

The gene calls are TRBV15 and TRBJ2-7, with D possibly TRBD2 on 5 matching bases. Germline V lookup: CDR1 LNHNV, CDR2 YYDKDF (reference sequence). This CDR3 region has 15 residues. The V end was cut by 0 bases, the J end by 4 bases, with 13 bases between. As DNA, the CDR3 is TGTGCCACCAGCAGAGAGGTATCAGCGGCATACGAGCAGTACGTC. Translated: CATSREVSAAYEQYV.

The chain uses TRBV7-9 and TRBJ1-1; D remains unclear. This CDR3 has 14 amino acids. Trimming removed 1 base from V and 7 bases from J, with 13 bases in between. Germline CDR1 is SEHNR and CDR2 is FQNEAQ (reference sequence). CDR3 bases: TGTGCCAGCAGCTTAGAGCAGCAGGATGTTGAAGCTTTCTTT. It codes for CASSLEQQDVEAFF.

This clone was seen a handful of times. The chain recombines TRBV5-1 with TRBJ2-2, with TRBD1 identical over 9 bases. Germline values: CDR1 SGHRS, CDR2 YFSETQ. V was clipped by 3 bases and J by 1 base; unmatched bases: 1. The CDR3 spans 15 residues. CDR3 sequence reads: CASSSGQGNTGELFF. For the CDR3, the DNA is TGCGCCAGCAGCTCGGGACAGGGGAACACCGGGGAGCTGTTTTTT.

The V gene is TRBV24-1, the J gene TRBJ2-1, with TRBD1 matching 7 bases. In germline, CDR1 is KGHDR, CDR2 SFDVKD. The J segment lost 5 bases and the V segment lost 4 bases, leaving 7 bases of the junction unmatched. The CDR3 totals 15 residues. The CDR3 DNA sequence: TGTGCCACCAGTGAGCCCGGGACAGACAACAATGAGCAGTTCTTC. Amino acid sequence: CATSEPGTDNNEQFF.

V gene TRBV15 combines with J gene TRBJ1-1; 9 bases align to TRBD1. The V gene end was trimmed by 0 bases and the J gene end by 6 bases; junction bases not matched to a gene: 5. This CDR3 is built from 15 residues. Germline assignment: CDR1 LNHNV and CDR2 YYDKDF (reference sequence). The CDR3 is CATSRDKQGAPEAFF. CDR3 bases: TGTGCCACCAGCAGAGATAAACAGGGGGCCCCTGAAGCTTTCTTT. Using reference TRBV15 and TRBJ1-1 for the parts outside the CDR3, the full variable domain is DAMVIQNPRYQVTQFGKPVTLSCSQTLNHNVMYWYQQKSSQAPKLLFHYYDKDFNNEADTPDNFQSRRPNTSFCFLDIRSPGLGDTAMYLCATSRDKQGAPEAFFGQGTRLTVV.

This sequence joins TRBV5-6 and TRBJ2-1; TRBD1 agrees at 8 bases. Germline CDR1 SGHDT, CDR2 YYEEEE. This CDR3 is built from 16 residues. The V gene end was trimmed by 3 bases and the J gene end by 0 bases; junction bases not matched to a gene: 5. CDR3 sequence reads: CASSYGQGDSYNEQFF. The CDR3 DNA reads as TGTGCCAGCAGCTACGGACAGGGTGACTCCTACAATGAGCAGTTCTTC.

V usage is TRBV11-2 and J usage is TRBJ2-3, with 13 bases that match TRBD2. CDR3 length equals 16 residues. Germline trimming cut 5 bases from V and 6 bases from J; bases unmatched to any gene: 8. Germline CDR1 and CDR2: SGHAT and FQNNGV. The CDR3 here is CASSHRLAGGMDTQYF. Here the CDR3 DNA reads TGTGCCAGCAGCCACCGACTAGCGGGAGGTATGGATACGCAGTATTTT.

This chain uses TRBV4-1 with TRBJ2-2, with a weak D call TRBD2 (6 bases). Germline CDR1 MGHRA, CDR2 YSYEKL. CDR3 length: 16 amino acids. The germline V and J ends were trimmed by 3 bases and 2 bases, with 13 bases remaining between them. CDR3 DNA: TGCGCCAGCAGCCATTTTGTCGGGGGTAACACCGGGGAGCTGTTTTTT. This gives the protein CASSHFVGGNTGELFF.

The J gene is TRBJ2-1, the V gene TRBV29-1, with 7 positions matching TRBD1. Germline V lookup: CDR1 SQVTM, CDR2 ANQGSEA. Trimming took 3 bases from V and 10 from J; bases not matched to a gene: 6. This CDR3 region has 12 residues. The CDR3 protein is CSVDWTGWEQFF. The CDR3 DNA reads as TGCAGCGTTGACTGGACAGGTTGGGAGCAGTTCTTC.

V and J are TRBV7-9 and TRBJ2-7; D not certain. The CDR3 is 15 residues long. Germline CDR1 is SEHNR and CDR2 is FQNEAQ (reference sequence). Trimming took off 5 bases at V and 0 bases at J, with 14 bases between the two ends. The CDR3 coding sequence is TGTGCCAGCAGCCTGGAACTACGGAGCTCCTACGAGCAGTACGTC. Translation: CASSLELRSSYEQYV.

This chain joins TRBV2 and TRBJ2-6; D possibly uses TRBD1 or TRBD2 (5 bases each). Trimming removed 7 bases from V and 2 bases from J, with 12 bases in between. CDR3 length: 15 residues. The V gene's germline CDR1 is SNHLY and CDR2 FYNNEI. CDR3: CASTVRGAGANVLTF. As DNA, the CDR3 is TGTGCCAGCACCGTGAGGGGAGCTGGGGCCAACGTCCTGACTTTC.

The rearrangement uses TRBV5-1 and TRBJ2-5; D not resolved. Per the germline V gene, CDR1 is SGHRS and CDR2 is YFSETQ. CDR3 length: 14 amino acids. V was pared by 2 bases and J by 5 bases, with 13 bases between. CDR3: CASSLYSARETQYF. The CDR3 DNA follows: TGCGCCAGCAGCTTATACAGTGCGAGGGAGACCCAGTACTTC.

This clone was detected once. The V gene is TRBV2, the J gene TRBJ2-5; D is undetermined. Germline loops: CDR1 SNHLY, CDR2 FYNNEI. Trimming removed 4 bases at V and 9 bases at J, with 15 bases between. The CDR3 totals 13 residues. The CDR3 spells CASSVEDPTAQYF. The CDR3 DNA reads TGTGCCAGCAGTGTAGAAGACCCGACGGCCCAGTACTTC.

The chain carries TRBV5-1 and TRBJ1-1; 7 nucleotides align to TRBD1. Trimming at V came to 2 bases and at J to 1 base, leaving 5 bases not matched to a gene. The CDR3 covers 15 residues. Germline values: CDR1 SGHRS, CDR2 YFSETQ. The CDR3 spells CASSLIGGANTEAFF. The CDR3 bases are TGCGCCAGCAGCTTAATAGGGGGCGCGAACACTGAAGCTTTCTTT.

The chain employs TRBV19 and TRBJ1-5; D is undetermined. The CDR3 loop spans 12 amino acids. With 7 bases removed from V and 7 bases from J, the gap between germline ends came to 11 bases. Germline CDR1 LNHDA, CDR2 SQIVND (reference sequence). This chain's CDR3 is CASTRPPQPQHF. In DNA form, the CDR3 reads TGTGCCAGTACAAGACCGCCCCAGCCCCAGCATTTT.

V and J are TRBV24-1 and TRBJ2-5; 10 bases map to TRBD2. Germline CDR1 and CDR2: KGHDR and SFDVKD. V trimming: 4 bases; J trimming: 1 base; junction bases outside the gene matches: 5. The CDR3 runs 16 residues. CDR3 nucleotides: TGTGCCACCAGTGACCGTGGGACTAGCGCCCAAGAGACCCAGTACTTC. Residues: CATSDRGTSAQETQYF.